Listed here are 25 T cell receptor beta chains from one sample, sequenced in a study of blood T cells in healthy people across ages. A sample-barcoded 5' primer and a J-beta primer mix were used in a second PCR of roughly 6 to 11 cycles. One entry per CDR3 protein, called by TCRdb with MiXCR from the 5' RACE reads. The data hold about 760,000 distinct CDR3 sequences, with around a quarter observed a single time. The sample also formed part of further work on T cells of mothers and their children.

The sample consisted of blood. The receptors stem from a boy between 10 and 17 years old in good health.

The V gene is TRBV14, the J gene TRBJ2-1; TRBD2 agrees at 11 bases. V lost 0 bases to trimming and J lost 0 bases; unmatched junction nucleotides: 13. The CDR3 covers 21 residues. Germline-derived CDR1 and CDR2 are SGHDN and FVKESK. The CDR3 sequence is CASSQDRGTSGYTDSYNEQFF. In nucleotides, the CDR3 is TGTGCCAGCAGCCAAGATCGCGGGACTAGCGGATACACTGACTCCTACAATGAGCAGTTCTTC.

The V gene is TRBV28, the J gene TRBJ1-3; 11 bases map to TRBD1. CDR1 MDHEN and CDR2 SYDVKM come from the germline V gene. The V segment lost 4 bases and the J segment 1 base; nucleotides outside the gene matches: 12. This CDR3 region has 19 residues. The CDR3 bases are TGTGCCAGCAGTTCCTCCCCTGGACAGGGGGCAAAGTCTGGAAACACCATATATTTT. Translation: CASSSSPGQGAKSGNTIYF.

The chain has TRBV7-6 and TRBJ1-4, with a tentative D call TRBD1 (6 bases). Looked up from germline, CDR1 is SGHVS and CDR2 is FNYEAQ. The V end lost 1 base, the J end lost 6 bases, and 15 bases lay between the germline ends. The CDR3 contains 16 residues. Written as DNA, the CDR3 is TGTGCCAGCAGCTTAGGCGGGGGGCACGTGGATGAAAAACTGTTTTTT. It is translated as CASSLGGGHVDEKLFF.

The chain is built from TRBV12-3 or TRBV12-4 and TRBJ2-1; the D is unclear. The CDR3 is 11 amino acids. V lost 6 bases and J lost 10, with 10 bases in between. The CDR3 reads CASSYGWEQFF. In DNA form, the CDR3 reads TGTGCCAGCAGCTACGGGTGGGAGCAGTTCTTC.

The chain links TRBV20-1 to TRBJ2-1, with 10 bases lining up with TRBD2. Germline V gene sequence: CDR1 DFQATT, CDR2 SNEGSKA (reference sequence). Unmatched junction bases numbered 7, after V lost 5 bases and J lost 0 bases. This CDR3 contains 16 residues. This CDR3 is CSADPTSGASYNEQFF. The CDR3 DNA follows: TGCAGTGCTGACCCAACTAGCGGGGCCTCCTACAATGAGCAGTTCTTC.

The chain couples TRBV7-9 to TRBJ2-5; D is perhaps TRBD1 or TRBD2 (5 bases each). Matching the DNA end better, TRBJ2-1 makes the J call doubtful. The CDR3 spans 14 residues. CDR1 is SEHNR, CDR2 FQNEAQ, per germline (reference sequence). CDR3 DNA: TGTGCCAGCAGCTTTCGTGAGAGGGGCGGAGAGCAGTTCTTC. Its translation is CASSFRERGGEQFF.

There are a few counts of this clonotype. This chain joins TRBV13 and TRBJ2-7; 7 nucleotides match TRBD1. Germline assignment: CDR1 PRHDT and CDR2 FYEKMQ (reference sequence). V gave up 8 bases and J gave up 2 bases; unmatched junction bases: 15. This CDR3 has 16 residues. As DNA, the CDR3 is TGTGCCAGCTCAAGACCTCCCGGGACAGTTCCCTACGAGCAGTACTTC. Its protein is CASSRPPGTVPYEQYF.

The chain joins TRBV12-3 or TRBV12-4 to TRBJ2-5, with a possible D match to TRBD1 (5 bases). Near its end, the DNA agrees better with TRBJ2-7, so the J call may be wrong. This CDR3 has 14 amino acids. CDR3 sequence reads: CASSFPGNSYEQYF. The CDR3, as DNA: TGTGCCAGCAGTTTCCCAGGGAACTCCTACGAGCAGTACTTC.

The chain uses TRBV7-9 and TRBJ1-1, with a possible D match to TRBD1 (5 bases). The CDR3 spans 15 residues. V lost 1 base, J lost 4 bases, and 13 bases lay in between. CDR1 is SEHNR, CDR2 FQNEAQ, per germline (reference sequence). CDR3 residues: CASSLGGIGGTEAFF. The CDR3 DNA reads as TGTGCCAGCAGCTTAGGAGGGATCGGGGGCACTGAAGCTTTCTTT.

Only a few counts were recorded for this clonotype. The gene calls are TRBV27 and TRBJ2-5; TRBD1 is a possible D gene (5 bases). The J call could be wrong; TRBJ2-1 is a better fit for the DNA end. The CDR3 extends over 14 amino acids. CDR1 is MNHEY, CDR2 SMNVEV, per germline (reference sequence). CDR3 in amino acids: CASSSQRQYNEQFF. CDR3 bases: TGTGCCAGCAGCTCGCAACGACAGTACAATGAGCAGTTCTTC.

V usage is TRBV4-1 and J usage is TRBJ2-7; 11 bases are shared with TRBD2. Trimming took 3 bases from V and 1 from J; bases not matched to a gene: 5. CDR3 length: 16 amino acids. Germline lookup yields CDR1 MGHRA and CDR2 YSYEKL. The CDR3 sequence is CASSHFSGRASYEQYF. As DNA, the CDR3 is TGCGCCAGCAGCCATTTTAGCGGGAGGGCGTCCTACGAGCAGTACTTC.

This chain connects TRBV6-6 to TRBJ1-4; D possibly corresponds to TRBD1 (5 bases). Germline V CDR1 and CDR2: MNHNY, SVGAGI (reference sequence). The CDR3 consists of 14 residues. V gave up 1 base and J gave up 8 bases, with 11 bases separating them. The CDR3 region is CASSYLGVGEKLFF. Written as DNA, the CDR3 is TGTGCCAGCAGTTACTTGGGGGTCGGGGAAAAACTGTTTTTT.

This clonotype was seen only a few times. This chain connects TRBV28 to TRBJ2-5; D is uncertain. The J call is uncertain, as TRBJ2-7 better fits the DNA end. The CDR3 is made up of 14 amino acids. Germline CDR1 reads MDHEN; CDR2 reads SYDVKM. The CDR3: CASSSLLAFYEQYF. CDR3 sequence (DNA): TGTGCCAGCAGCTCCCTCTTGGCCTTCTACGAGCAGTACTTC.

This clonotype has more than one count but fewer than ten. The gene calls are TRBV24-1 and TRBJ2-5; the D gene is possibly TRBD2 (6 bases). The CDR3 spans 16 residues. Germline V lookup: CDR1 KGHDR, CDR2 SFDVKD. V was clipped by 4 bases and J by 4 bases, with 18 bases between them. The CDR3 here is CATSDPSAEGGETQYF. CDR3 DNA sequence: TGTGCCACCAGTGACCCGTCGGCGGAGGGAGGAGAGACCCAGTACTTC.

This clonotype turned up a few times. The CDR3 reads CASSSVGGEQYF. Written as DNA, the CDR3 is TGTGCCAGCAGCTCGGTAGGTGGCGAGCAGTACTTC. This chain links TRBV7-9 with TRBJ2-5; D call uncertain. The J call is uncertain, as TRBJ2-7 better fits the DNA end. The CDR3 is 12 amino acids. Per the germline V gene, CDR1 is SEHNR and CDR2 is FQNEAQ (reference sequence).

The chain carries TRBV27 and TRBJ2-5; 8 bases align to TRBD2. Judging by the DNA end, TRBJ2-1 fits better; the J call may be wrong. The CDR3 sequence is 16 residues long. Germline V CDR1 and CDR2: MNHEY, SMNVEV (reference sequence). The CDR3 region is CASSIAPGLVYNEQFF. The CDR3 DNA is TGTGCCAGCAGCATCGCACCGGGACTAGTATATAATGAGCAGTTCTTC.

This clonotype came up many times. This chain's CDR3 is CASRKGQGPSYEQYF. The DNA for the CDR3 is TGTGCCAGCAGAAAAGGACAGGGGCCATCCTACGAGCAGTACTTC. The gene calls are TRBV7-8 and TRBJ2-7; 9 bases line up with TRBD1. This CDR3 is 15 amino acids long. V lost 6 bases, J lost 1 base, and 7 bases stayed unmatched. Germline V gene data show CDR1 as SGHVS and CDR2 as FQNEAQ.

This clonotype showed up just a few times. The chain joins TRBV29-1 to TRBJ1-5; TRBD1 agrees at 9 bases. Germline V gene data show CDR1 as SQVTM and CDR2 as ANQGSEA. The CDR3 is 14 residues long. V was clipped by 4 bases and J by 3 bases; unmatched bases: 4. The CDR3 spells CSVGGQGLNQPQHF. The CDR3 DNA follows: TGCAGCGTTGGTGGACAGGGGCTCAATCAGCCCCAGCATTTT.

This clonotype was seen a few times. The junction departs from the called germline gene at one end, perhaps through a read error. The chain couples TRBV6-2 or TRBV6-3 to TRBJ1-5; the match to TRBD1 covers 7 bases. CDR3 length equals 15 residues. Per the germline V gene, CDR1 is MNHEY and CDR2 is SVGEGT. The CDR3 loop reads CASSPTGVSNQPRHF. For the CDR3, the DNA is TGTGCCAGCAGTCCCACAGGGGTTAGCAATCAGCCCCGGCATTTT.

This sequence joins TRBV27 and TRBJ2-5; D is unclear. The DNA end favors TRBJ2-7, so the J call may be wrong. The CDR3 is 14 residues long. Germline-derived CDR1 and CDR2 are MNHEY and SMNVEV (reference sequence). In DNA, the CDR3 is TGTGCCAGCAGTATACGGGCGAGCTGGAACGAGCAGTACTTC. This gives the protein CASSIRASWNEQYF.

J is TRBJ2-7 and V is TRBV20-1; D possibly corresponds to TRBD2 (5 bases). CDR1 DFQATT and CDR2 SNEGSKA come from the germline V gene (reference sequence). The V end was cut by 3 bases, the J end by 1 base, with 7 bases between. The CDR3 has 12 residues. The CDR3 region is CSASLASYEQYF. CDR3 DNA sequence: TGCAGTGCTAGTCTAGCTTCCTACGAGCAGTACTTC.

This clonotype was found a few times. The chain combines TRBV14 with TRBJ1-1, with D unclear. The V end lost 3 bases, the J end lost 1 base, and 9 bases lay between the germline ends. Germline V gives CDR1 SGHDN, CDR2 FVKESK. CDR3 length: 14 residues. CDR3 sequence: CASSQHSANTEAFF. CDR3 sequence (DNA): TGTGCCAGCAGCCAGCATTCAGCGAACACTGAAGCTTTCTTT. The full variable domain, with the rest looked up from reference TRBV14 and TRBJ1-1, is EAGVTQFPSHSVIEKGQTVTLRCDPISGHDNLYWYRRVMGKEIKFLLHFVKESKQDESGMPNNRFLAERTGGTYSTLKVQPAELEDSGVYFCASSQHSANTEAFFGQGTRLTVV.

The chain is built from TRBV20-1 and TRBJ2-1, with 10 bases identical to TRBD2. The ends lost 0 bases at V and 2 bases at J; junction bases unmatched: 4. Germline V gene lookup returns CDR1 DFQATT and CDR2 SNEGSKA (reference sequence). The CDR3 loop spans 16 amino acids. The CDR3 is CSARDVAGGTYNEQFF. The CDR3 coding sequence is TGCAGTGCTAGAGACGTAGCGGGGGGTACCTACAATGAGCAGTTCTTC.

The chain uses TRBV6-1 and TRBJ2-2; D may be TRBD1 (5 bases). The CDR3 is 13 amino acids. Trimming shortened V by 7 bases and J by 5 bases, and 11 bases separated the two germline ends. CDR1 and CDR2 (germline): MNHNS, SASEGT. CDR3 in DNA: TGTGCCAGCACTGGACAATGGACCGGGGAGCTGTTTTTT. It specifies CASTGQWTGELFF.

This clonotype was recorded a few times. The V gene is TRBV20-1, the J gene TRBJ2-1; 10 bases align to TRBD2. The J call may not be correct, given that the DNA end is closer to TRBJ2-5. This CDR3 is 15 amino acids long. Germline V lookup: CDR1 DFQATT, CDR2 SNEGSKA (reference sequence). CDR3 DNA: TGCAGTGCCACGACTCTAGCGGGAGTTGGAGAGACCCAGTACTTC. This translates into CSATTLAGVGETQYF.